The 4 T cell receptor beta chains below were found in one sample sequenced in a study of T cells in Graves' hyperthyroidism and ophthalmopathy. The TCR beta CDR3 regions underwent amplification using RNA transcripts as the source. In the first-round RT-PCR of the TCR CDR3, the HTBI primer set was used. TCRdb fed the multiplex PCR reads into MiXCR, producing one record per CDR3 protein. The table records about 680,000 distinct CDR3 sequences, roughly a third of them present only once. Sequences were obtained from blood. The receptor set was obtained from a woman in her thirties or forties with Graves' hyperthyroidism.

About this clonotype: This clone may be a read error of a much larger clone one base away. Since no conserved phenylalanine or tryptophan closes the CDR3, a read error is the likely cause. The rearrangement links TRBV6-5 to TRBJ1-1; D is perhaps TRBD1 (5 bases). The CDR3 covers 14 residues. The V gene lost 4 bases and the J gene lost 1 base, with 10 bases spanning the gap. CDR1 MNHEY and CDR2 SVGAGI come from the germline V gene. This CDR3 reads CASSSVQGNTEAFL. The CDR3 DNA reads TGTGCCAGCAGTTCCGTCCAGGGGAACACTGAAGCTTTCCTT.

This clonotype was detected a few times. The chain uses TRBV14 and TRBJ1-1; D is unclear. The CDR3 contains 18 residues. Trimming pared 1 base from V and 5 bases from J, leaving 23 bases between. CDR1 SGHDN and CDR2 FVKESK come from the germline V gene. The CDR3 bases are TGTGCCAGCAGCCAAGTTCCCGGATGGACGACCCTTCGGACTGAAGCTTTCTTT. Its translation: CASSQVPGWTTLRTEAFF.

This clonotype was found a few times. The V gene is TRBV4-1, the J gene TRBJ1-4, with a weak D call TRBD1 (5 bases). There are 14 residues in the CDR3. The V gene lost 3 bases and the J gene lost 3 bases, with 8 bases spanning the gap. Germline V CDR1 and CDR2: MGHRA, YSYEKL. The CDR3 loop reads CASSHGTANEKLFF. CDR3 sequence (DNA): TGCGCCAGCAGCCACGGGACGGCTAATGAAAAACTGTTTTTT.

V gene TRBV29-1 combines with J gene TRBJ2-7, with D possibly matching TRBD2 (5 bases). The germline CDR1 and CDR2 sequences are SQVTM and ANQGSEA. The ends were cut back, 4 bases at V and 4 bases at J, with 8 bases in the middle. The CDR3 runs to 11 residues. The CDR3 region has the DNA TGCAGCGTTGCGGGGTTTTACGAGCAGTACTTC. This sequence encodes CSVAGFYEQYF.